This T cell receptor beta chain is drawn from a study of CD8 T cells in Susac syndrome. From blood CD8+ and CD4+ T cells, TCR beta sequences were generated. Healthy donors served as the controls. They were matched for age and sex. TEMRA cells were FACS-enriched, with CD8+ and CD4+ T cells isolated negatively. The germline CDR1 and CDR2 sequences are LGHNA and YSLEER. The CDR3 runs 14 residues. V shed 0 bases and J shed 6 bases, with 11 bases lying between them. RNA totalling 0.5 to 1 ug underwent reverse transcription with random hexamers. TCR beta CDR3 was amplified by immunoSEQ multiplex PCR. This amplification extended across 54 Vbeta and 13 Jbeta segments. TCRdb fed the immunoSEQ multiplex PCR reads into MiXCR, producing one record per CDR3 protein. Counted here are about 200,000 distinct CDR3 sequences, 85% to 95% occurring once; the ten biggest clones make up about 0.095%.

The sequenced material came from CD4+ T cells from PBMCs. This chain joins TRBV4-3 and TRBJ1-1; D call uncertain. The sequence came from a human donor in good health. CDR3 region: CASSQDSKRAEAFF. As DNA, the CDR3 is TGCGCCAGCAGCCAAGATAGTAAAAGGGCTGAAGCTTTCTTT.